This passage covers 21 T cell receptor beta chains from one sample sequenced in a study of cytomegalovirus exposure and HLA in healthy donors. The primer mix had 60 Vbeta and 13 Jbeta primers. Sequencing used immunoSEQ multiplex PCR; TCRdb keeps in-frame clones, though not all of them. The data show more than 95,000 clones, with more than 9.5% seen just once and approximately 16% held by the top ten. Sequencing input: PBMCs. These TCRs come from a man aged 35 to 55 in good health and CMV-seropositive.

This clone was counted only a few times. The V call is TRBV27, the J call TRBJ2-1; D perhaps matches TRBD1 (5 bases). Germline assignment: CDR1 MNHEY and CDR2 SMNVEV (reference sequence). The CDR3 totals 13 residues. Trimming took off 2 bases at V and 6 bases at J, with 8 bases between the two ends. The DNA for the CDR3 is TGTGCCAGCAGTTTAACAGGCTCCAATGAGCAGTTCTTC. It codes for CASSLTGSNEQFF.

The V and J genes are TRBV10-1 and TRBJ2-7; D call uncertain. This CDR3 spans 16 amino acids. Trimming shortened V by 5 bases and J by 0 bases, and 17 bases separated the two germline ends. Per germline, CDR1 WNHNN and CDR2 SYGVQD (reference sequence). CDR3 bases: TGCGCCAGCAGTCGCTTCCGGGTTTGGAGCTCCTACGAGCAGTACTTC. Translation gives CASSRFRVWSSYEQYF.

The chain carries TRBV12-2 and TRBJ1-2. TRBV12-2 counts as a pseudogene. The CDR3 spans 15 residues. This CDR3 is CASRSDRGADYGYTF. As DNA, the CDR3 is TGTGCAAGTCGCTCGGACCGGGGGGCCGACTATGGCTACACCTTC.

This clone was detected only a few times. This CDR3 is CASISGTSTLKNTPYEQYF. In DNA form, the CDR3 reads TGCGCCAGCATCTCTGGGACTTCCACCTTGAAGAATACCCCCTACGAGCAGTACTTC. V usage is TRBV10-2 and J usage is TRBJ2-7; D is possibly TRBD2 (6 bases). The CDR3 runs to 19 residues. V dropped 7 bases and J dropped 2 bases, with 30 bases sitting between them. CDR1 and CDR2 (germline): WSHSY, SAAADI.

This clone has just a few counts. J is TRBJ2-2 and V is TRBV29-1; D is perhaps TRBD2 (6 bases). Germline CDR1 is SQVTM and CDR2 is ANQGSEA. V lost 3 bases and J 5 bases, leaving 7 bases between the germline ends. The CDR3 extends over 12 amino acids. Here the CDR3 DNA reads TGCAGCGTTGACGGGGGAACCGGGGAGCTGTTTTTT. It codes for CSVDGGTGELFF.

The gene calls are TRBV2 and TRBJ2-7, with 9 bases identical to TRBD1. Looked up from germline, CDR1 is SNHLY and CDR2 is FYNNEI. The length of the CDR3 is 14 residues. With V trimmed by 6 bases and J by 2 bases, 5 bases remained unmatched. CDR3 in DNA: TGTGCCAGCAGGGGACAGGGAGTCGCCTACGAGCAGTACTTC. Amino acids: CASRGQGVAYEQYF.

The chain is built from TRBV10-3 and TRBJ2-2; TRBD1 is a possible D gene (6 bases). This CDR3 has 13 residues. From germline, CDR1 is ENHRY and CDR2 SYGVKD. CDR3 nucleotide sequence: TGTGTTATCCGGGACAATAAGGGCGGGGAGCTGTTTTTT. This gives the protein CVIRDNKGGELFF.

This chain joins TRBV28 and TRBJ1-1; D remains unclear. Germline V gene data show CDR1 as MDHEN and CDR2 as SYDVKM. The V end lost 7 bases, the J end lost 1 base, and 19 bases lay between the germline ends. CDR3 length: 16 amino acids. The CDR3 bases are TGTGCCAGCACCCAATCCCCAGGCCGGAAGAACACTGAAGCTTTCTTT. Translating it yields CASTQSPGRKNTEAFF.

This chain connects TRBV5-1 to TRBJ2-2, with 7 bases fitting TRBD1. The J segment lost 5 bases and the V segment lost 0 bases, leaving 4 bases of the junction unmatched. The V gene's germline CDR1 is SGHRS and CDR2 YFSETQ. The CDR3 has 15 residues. Written as DNA, the CDR3 is TGCGCCAGCAGCTTGGCAGGACAGGTGACCGGGGAGCTGTTTTTT. Its translation is CASSLAGQVTGELFF.

There are a few counts of this clone. The chain couples TRBV6-6 to TRBJ1-1, with a possible D match to TRBD1 (6 bases). Germline-derived CDR1 and CDR2 are MNHNY and SVGAGI (reference sequence). This CDR3 contains 13 residues. Trimming removed 7 bases from V and 0 bases from J, with 9 bases in between. CDR3 coding DNA: TGTGCCAGCAACACAGGGTTGAACACTGAAGCTTTCTTT. This translates into CASNTGLNTEAFF.

This chain connects TRBV30 to TRBJ2-2; 13 nucleotides match TRBD2. The germline gives CDR1 GTSNPN, CDR2 SVGIG (reference sequence). CDR3 size: 16 residues. V was pared by 2 bases and J by 6 bases, with 6 bases of the junction left unmatched. The CDR3 here is CAWSRGTSGISGELFF. The CDR3 bases are TGTGCCTGGAGTCGCGGGACTAGCGGGATTTCCGGGGAGCTGTTTTTT.

The rearrangement uses TRBV5-1 and TRBJ2-1; TRBD2 matches 9 bases. Per the germline V gene, CDR1 is SGHRS and CDR2 is YFSETQ. Unmatched junction bases numbered 3, after V lost 0 bases and J lost 5 bases. The CDR3 sequence is 15 residues long. The CDR3 protein is CASSLETSGNNEQFF. The CDR3 coding sequence is TGCGCCAGCAGCTTGGAGACTAGCGGAAACAATGAGCAGTTCTTC.

This clone was observed a few times. This chain links TRBV7-2 with TRBJ2-1; 7 nucleotides match TRBD2. The V segment lost 3 bases and the J segment 8 bases; nucleotides outside the gene matches: 10. CDR3 length: 15 amino acids. Germline loops: CDR1 SGHTA, CDR2 FQGNSA. CDR3 nucleotides: TGTGCCAGCAGCTTCCGTGGGGGGGATTTACATGAGCAGTTCTTC. Its translation is CASSFRGGDLHEQFF.

A single count supports this clone. The V gene is TRBV5-1, the J gene TRBJ1-2; a weak D match, TRBD1 (5 bases). With 5 bases removed from V and 4 bases from J, the gap between germline ends came to 15 bases. Germline CDR1 SGHRS, CDR2 YFSETQ. The CDR3 runs to 14 residues. The CDR3 is CASRPRTGGYGYTF. CDR3 in DNA: TGCGCCAGCAGGCCAAGGACGGGGGGCTATGGCTACACCTTC.

This clone was observed a handful of times. An end of the junction does not agree with germline; a read error may underlie this. The V call is TRBV27, the J call TRBJ2-3; 9 bases are a match to TRBD2. Germline V gene data show CDR1 as MNHEY and CDR2 as SMNVEV (reference sequence). This CDR3 is built from 19 residues. The DNA of the CDR3 is TGTGCCAGCAGTCCCTACGGACTAGCGCCGGCGGGTGGCACAGATGCGCAGTATTTT. Its translation is CASSPYGLAPAGGTDAQYF.

This clone has only a few counts. This sample includes further DNA sequences coding for the same CDR3. The chain employs TRBV18 and TRBJ2-5; D uncertain. Germline V CDR1 and CDR2: KGHSH, LQKENI. There are 13 residues in the CDR3. The V and J ends lost 6 bases and 3 bases respectively, with 11 bases between them. CDR3 bases: TGTGCCAGCTCCCCCGGCCAGGAAGAGACCCAGTACTTC. Residues: CASSPGQEETQYF.

There are a few counts of this clone. The genes are TRBV30 and TRBJ1-2, with D possibly being TRBD1 (5 bases). Trimming pared 2 bases from V and 3 bases from J, leaving 13 bases between. The germline V gene has CDR1 GTSNPN and CDR2 SVGIG (reference sequence). The CDR3 loop spans 14 amino acids. The CDR3 sequence: CAWSPGGGDYGYTF. CDR3 nucleotide sequence: TGTGCCTGGAGTCCCGGGGGGGGTGACTATGGCTACACCTTC.

The rearrangement joins TRBV19 to TRBJ2-2, with D maybe TRBD2 (5 bases). Trimming removed 7 bases from V and 6 bases from J, with 24 bases in between. Germline V gene data show CDR1 as LNHDA and CDR2 as SQIVND (reference sequence). The CDR3 loop spans 17 amino acids. In nucleotides, the CDR3 is TGTGCCAGTACGGCCCCACGTCGAGCGGAAAAGGCCGGGGAGCTGTTTTTT. Translation: CASTAPRRAEKAGELFF.

This clone was detected only a few times. This chain connects TRBV2 to TRBJ1-2; 7 positions agree with TRBD1. With V trimmed by 1 base and J by 2 bases, 7 bases remained unmatched. Per germline, CDR1 SNHLY and CDR2 FYNNEI. The CDR3 sequence is 16 residues long. In DNA form, the CDR3 reads TGTGCCAGCAGTGAAGTAAAGAACAGGGGAAACTATGGCTACACCTTC. Its translation: CASSEVKNRGNYGYTF. The full variable domain, with the rest looked up from reference TRBV2 and TRBJ1-2, is EPEVTQTPSHQVTQMGQEVILRCVPISNHLYFYWYRQILGQKVEFLVSFYNNEISEKSEIFDDQFSVERPDGSNFTLKIRSTKLEDSAMYFCASSEVKNRGNYGYTFGSGTRLTVV.

The chain uses TRBV7-9 and TRBJ1-1; D is perhaps TRBD1 (5 bases). V gave up 5 bases and J gave up 1 base, with 14 bases separating them. This CDR3 has 15 amino acids. The V gene's germline CDR1 is SEHNR and CDR2 FQNEAQ (reference sequence). The CDR3 coding sequence is TGTGCCAGCAGCCCGCGGCAGGGCGAGAACACTGAAGCTTTCTTT. As protein: CASSPRQGENTEAFF. Drawing the rest from reference TRBV7-9 and TRBJ1-1, the complete variable domain is DTGVSQNPRHKITKRGQNVTFRCDPISEHNRLYWYRQTLGQGPEFLTYFQNEAQLEKSRLLSDRFSAERPKGSFSTLEIQRTEQGDSAMYLCASSPRQGENTEAFFGQGTRLTVV.

CDR3: CASSFGGARIGYTF. As DNA, the CDR3 is TGTGCCAGCAGTTTTGGAGGGGCGAGGATTGGCTACACCTTC. J is TRBJ1-2 and V is TRBV7-9; a possible D gene is TRBD1 (5 bases). The CDR3 loop spans 14 amino acids. Germline V lookup: CDR1 SEHNR, CDR2 FQNEAQ (reference sequence). Between the trimmed V and J ends, which lost 6 bases and 7 bases, there was a span of 18 bases.